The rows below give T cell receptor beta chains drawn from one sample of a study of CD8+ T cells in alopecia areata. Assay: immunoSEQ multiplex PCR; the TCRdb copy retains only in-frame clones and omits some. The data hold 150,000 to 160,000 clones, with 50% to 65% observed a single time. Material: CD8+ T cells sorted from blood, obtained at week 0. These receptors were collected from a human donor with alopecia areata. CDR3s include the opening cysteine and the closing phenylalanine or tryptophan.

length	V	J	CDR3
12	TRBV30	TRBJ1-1	CAWSDMNTEAFF
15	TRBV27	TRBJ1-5	CASSFGTGTNQPQHF
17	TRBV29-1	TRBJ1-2	CSAETLSNGLWDYGYTF
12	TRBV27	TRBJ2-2	CASGRGVGELFF
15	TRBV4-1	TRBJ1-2	CASSQDPLANYGYTF
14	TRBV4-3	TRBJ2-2	CASSQGRTTGELFF
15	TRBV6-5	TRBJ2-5	CASSSSDRVWETQYF
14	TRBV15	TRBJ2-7	CATSTRTDLYEQYF
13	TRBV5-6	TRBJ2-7	CASREIGDYEQYF
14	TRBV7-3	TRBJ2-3	CASSSTGSTDTQYF
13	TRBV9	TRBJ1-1	CASSEGQGSEAFF
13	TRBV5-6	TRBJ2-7	CASSLSSSYEQYF
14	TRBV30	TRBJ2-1	CAWARDSSYNEQFF
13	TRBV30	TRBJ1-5	CAWSVGGSQPQHF
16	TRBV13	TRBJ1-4	CASSPGGQGANEKLFF
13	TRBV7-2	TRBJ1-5	CASSPGDRQPQHF
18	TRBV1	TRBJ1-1	CTSSQDWVCRRPATEAFF
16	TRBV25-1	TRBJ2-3	CASSESTGVGTDTQYF
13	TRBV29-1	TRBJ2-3	CSVLQGPADTQYF
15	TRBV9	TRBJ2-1	CASSDRDAAYNEQFF
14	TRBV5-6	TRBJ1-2	CASSGGTGAYGYTF
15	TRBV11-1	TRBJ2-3	CASSLKRDRADTQYF
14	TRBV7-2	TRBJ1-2	CASSSSPVSYGYTF
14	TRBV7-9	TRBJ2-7	CASSLGQDIYEQYF
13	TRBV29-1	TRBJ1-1	CSVPGQGAGEAFF
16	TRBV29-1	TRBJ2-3	CSVAGTGVTGTDTQYF
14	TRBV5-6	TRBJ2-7	CASSDGTGSYEQYF
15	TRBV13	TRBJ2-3	CASSPQGWKEDTQYF
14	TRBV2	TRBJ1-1	CASSLYRAPTEAFF
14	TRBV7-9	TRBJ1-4	CASSTDGGGEKLFF
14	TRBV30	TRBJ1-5	CAWSVTGEGQPQHF
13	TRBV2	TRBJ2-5	CASARSVQETQYF
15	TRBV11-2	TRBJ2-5	CASSLEPVKAETQYF
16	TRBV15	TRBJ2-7	CATSGGQGAVPYEQYF
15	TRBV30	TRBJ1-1	CAWGGTGQGGTEAFF
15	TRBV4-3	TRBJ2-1	CASSQVKRGGNEQFF
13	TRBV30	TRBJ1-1	CAWSVRGDTEAFF
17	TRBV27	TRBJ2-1	CASSLSEGPAAYNEQFF
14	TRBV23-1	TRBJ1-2	CASSQGGFGYGYTF
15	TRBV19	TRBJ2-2	CASSIRQELTGELFF
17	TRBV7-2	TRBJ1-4	CASRHGPQETTNEKLFF
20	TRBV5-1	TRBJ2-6	CASSLSPGKGRGPGANVLTF
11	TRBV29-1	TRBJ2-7	CSVVSAYEQYF
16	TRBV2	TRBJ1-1	CASSEATDSLNTEAFF
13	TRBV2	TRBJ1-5	CASSTWGYQPQHF
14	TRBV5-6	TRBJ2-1	CASSLGDRSTMMFF
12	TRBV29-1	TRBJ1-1	CSVDEDGLEAFF